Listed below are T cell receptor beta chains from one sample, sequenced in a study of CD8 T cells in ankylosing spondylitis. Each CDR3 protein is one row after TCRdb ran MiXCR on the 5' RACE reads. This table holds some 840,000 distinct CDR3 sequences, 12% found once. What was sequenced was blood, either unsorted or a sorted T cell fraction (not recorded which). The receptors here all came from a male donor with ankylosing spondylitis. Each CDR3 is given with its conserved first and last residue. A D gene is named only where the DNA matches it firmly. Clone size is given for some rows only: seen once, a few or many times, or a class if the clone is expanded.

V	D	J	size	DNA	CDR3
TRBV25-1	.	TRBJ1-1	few	TGTGCCAGCAGAGCAGGGTTGAACACTGAAGCTTTCTTT	CASRAGLNTEAFF
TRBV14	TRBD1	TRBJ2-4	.	TGTGCCAGCAGCCGGACCGGACAGGGGGACATTCAGTACTTC	CASSRTGQGDIQYF
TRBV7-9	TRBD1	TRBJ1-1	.	TGTGCCGGGGACAGGCTGAACACTGAAGCTTTCTTT	CAGDRLNTEAFF
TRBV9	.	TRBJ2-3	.	TGTGCCAGCAGCGTTGAGCCTTACACAGATACGCAGGATTTT	CASSVEPYTDTQDF
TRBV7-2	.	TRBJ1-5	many	TGTGCCAGCAGCTTAGCGTGGGGTTGGGGCAATCAGCCCCAGCATTTT	CASSLAWGWGNQPQHF
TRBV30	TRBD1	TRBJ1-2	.	TGTGCCTGGGGAAGGGACAGGCGGTACTCCTATGGCTACACCTTC	CAWGRDRRYSYGYTF
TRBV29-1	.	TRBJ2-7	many	TGCAGCGCTGGGACTCCCTACGAGCAGTACTTC	CSAGTPYEQYF
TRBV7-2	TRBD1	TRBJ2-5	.	TGTGCCAGCAGCTATCAGACAGGGGACGGAGAGACCCAGTACTTC	CASSYQTGDGETQYF
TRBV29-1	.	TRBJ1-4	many	TGCAGCGTTTCGGGGCGAGAAAAACTGTTTTTT	CSVSGREKLFF
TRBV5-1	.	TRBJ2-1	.	TGCGCCAGCAGACTGGGGGTAGCGGCCCATAATGAGCAGTTCTTC	CASRLGVAAHNEQFF
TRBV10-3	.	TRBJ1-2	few	TGTGCCATCAGTGAGCCAGGAGTCTATGGCTACACCTTC	CAISEPGVYGYTF
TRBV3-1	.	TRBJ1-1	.	TGTGCCAGCAGCCAAGGGCGACTCCGGCATACTGAAGCTTTCTTT	CASSQGRLRHTEAFF
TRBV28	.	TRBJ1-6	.	TGTGCCAGCAGTTTAGCGGACGTCGGCTATAATTCACCCCTCCACTTT	CASSLADVGYNSPLHF
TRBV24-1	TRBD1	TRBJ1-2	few	TGTGCCACCAGCGGACAGGGGTCGAACTATGGCTACACCTTC	CATSGQGSNYGYTF
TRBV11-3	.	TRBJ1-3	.	TGTGCCAGCAGCTTTTCGGGATCTGGAAACACCATATATTTT	CASSFSGSGNTIYF
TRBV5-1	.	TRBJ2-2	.	TGCGCCAGCAGCTTGGGTGGGACGACCATGAGCGGGGAGCTGTTTTTT	CASSLGGTTMSGELFF
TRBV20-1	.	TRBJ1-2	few	TGCAGTGCGAACCATGGGCCGGTTATTCGCTACACCTTC	CSANHGPVIRYTF
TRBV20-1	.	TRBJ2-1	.	TGCAGTGCTAGGGCGGCGAAGGGGAGAAAGTACAATGAGCAGTTCTTC	CSARAAKGRKYNEQFF
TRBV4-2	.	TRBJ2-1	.	TGTGCCAGCAGCCAAGCCGCGGACTCCTACAATGAGCAGTTCTTC	CASSQAADSYNEQFF
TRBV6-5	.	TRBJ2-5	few	TGTGCCAGCAGTTCGCCTTGGTCAGGCCAAGAGACCCAGTACTTC	CASSSPWSGQETQYF
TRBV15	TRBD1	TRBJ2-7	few	TGTGCCACCAGCAGAGATCGGGACAGGGGCCCCTACGAGCAGTACTTC	CATSRDRDRGPYEQYF
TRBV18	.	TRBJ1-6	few	TGTGCCAGCTCACCACAGAACAGTGGAAATTCACCCCTCCACTTT	CASSPQNSGNSPLHF
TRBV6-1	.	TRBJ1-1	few	TGTGCCAGCAGACCCGCGGGTAGCACTGAAGCTTTCTTT	CASRPAGSTEAFF
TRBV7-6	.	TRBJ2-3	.	TGTGCCAGCAGCAACAGGGCAACAGATACGCAGTATTTT	CASSNRATDTQYF
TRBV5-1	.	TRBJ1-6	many	TGCGCCAGCAGCTTGGAACAGCTCGGCAATTCACCCCTCCACTTT	CASSLEQLGNSPLHF
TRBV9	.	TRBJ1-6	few	TGTGCCAGCAGCCCCGACGGGGACCTCTTCCCCCTCCACTTT	CASSPDGDLFPLHF
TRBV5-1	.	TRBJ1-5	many	TGCGCCAGCAGCTCGGACCCAGGGGTCGGTCAGCCCCAGCATTTT	CASSSDPGVGQPQHF
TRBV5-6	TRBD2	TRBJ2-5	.	TGTGCCAGCAGCTTGTCTAGGACTAGGTGGGAGACCCAGTACTTC	CASSLSRTRWETQYF
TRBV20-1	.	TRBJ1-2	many	TGCAGTGCTAGTCCATCCGGCTCCCTCGCCGCCTTAACCTTC	CSASPSGSLAALTF
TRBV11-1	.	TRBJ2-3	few	TGTGCCAGCAGCCCCCCTTCGGGGGATACGCAGTATTTT	CASSPPSGDTQYF
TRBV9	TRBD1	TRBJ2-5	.	TGTGCCAGCAGCGTAGTGGGACAGGGGGAAGAGACCCAGTACTTC	CASSVVGQGEETQYF
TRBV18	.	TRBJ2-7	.	TGTGCCAGCTCGATTACCCGGGACATCCCCTACGAGCAGTACTTC	CASSITRDIPYEQYF
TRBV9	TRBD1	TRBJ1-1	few	TGTGCCAGCAGCCAACGACAGGGTGATGAAGCTTTCTTT	CASSQRQGDEAFF
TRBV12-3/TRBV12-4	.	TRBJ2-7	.	TGTGCCAGCAGTCGAACCGGGACGGCCCCCTACGAGCAGTACTTC	CASSRTGTAPYEQYF
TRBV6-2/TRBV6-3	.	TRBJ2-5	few	TGTGCCACCACCCCCGGGACCTTCGGGGAGACCCAGTACTTC	CATTPGTFGETQYF
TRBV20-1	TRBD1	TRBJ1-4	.	TGCAGTGCCACCAGGGGGGTCAGGGGGCTCGCAACTAATGAAAAACTGTTTTTT	CSATRGVRGLATNEKLFF
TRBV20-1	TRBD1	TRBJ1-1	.	TGCAGTGCTCCCGACAGGGGCGGGCTAGCTTTCTTT	CSAPDRGGLAFF
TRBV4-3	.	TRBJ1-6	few	TGCGCCAGCAGCCAAGAAACCCATTCGAGTTCACCCCTCCACTTT	CASSQETHSSSPLHF
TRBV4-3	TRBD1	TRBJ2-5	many	TGCGCCAGCAGCCCCGGGACAGGGTGGGAGACCCAGTACTTC	CASSPGTGWETQYF
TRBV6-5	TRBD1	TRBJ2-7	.	TGTGCCAGCAGTTATAACCGGGACAGGGTCAGTCGTTGGCGCGAGCAGTACTTC	CASSYNRDRVSRWREQYF
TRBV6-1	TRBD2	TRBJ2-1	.	TGTGCCAGCTCAAAGAACACTAGCGGGAGAAAAAGTGAGCAGTTCTTC	CASSKNTSGRKSEQFF
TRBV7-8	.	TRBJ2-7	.	TGTGCCAGCAGCCCGGGACGGATAAGCTCCTACGAGCAGTACTTC	CASSPGRISSYEQYF